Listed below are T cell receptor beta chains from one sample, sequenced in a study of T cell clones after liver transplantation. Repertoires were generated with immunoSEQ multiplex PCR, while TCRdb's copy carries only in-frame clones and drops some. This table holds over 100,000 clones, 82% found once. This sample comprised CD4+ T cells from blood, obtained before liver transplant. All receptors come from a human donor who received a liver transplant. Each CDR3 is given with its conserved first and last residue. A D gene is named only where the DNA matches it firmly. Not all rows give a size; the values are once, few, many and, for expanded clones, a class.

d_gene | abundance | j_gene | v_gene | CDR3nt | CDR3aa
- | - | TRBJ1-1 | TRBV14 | TGTGCCAGCAGCCAAGATAGGATGACCCCTGAAGCTTTCTTT | CASSQDRMTPEAFF
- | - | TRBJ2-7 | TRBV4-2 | TGTGCCAGCAGCCGCTTGGGGAGCTCCTACGAGCAGTACTTC | CASSRLGSSYEQYF
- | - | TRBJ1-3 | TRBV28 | TGTGCCAGCAGTATAATACAGGGAGGTGGAGGAAACACCATATATTTT | CASSIIQGGGGNTIYF
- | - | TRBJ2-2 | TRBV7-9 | TGTGCCAGCAGCCGCCGGGACCGATCCACCGGGGAGCTGTTTTTT | CASSRRDRSTGELFF
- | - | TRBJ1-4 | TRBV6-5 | TGTGCCAGCAGTTACGACAGAGAAAAACTGTTTTTT | CASSYDREKLFF
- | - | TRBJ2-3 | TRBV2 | TGTGCCAGCCTCCGAGGCCGAGGGGTTTCAGATACGCAGTATTTT | CASLRGRGVSDTQYF
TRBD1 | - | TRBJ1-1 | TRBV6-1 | TGTGCCAGCGAGAATAGGGGGCCGAACACTGAAGCTTTCTTT | CASENRGPNTEAFF
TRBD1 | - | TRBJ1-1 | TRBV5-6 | TGTGCCAGCAGCTTGCCCGGGACAGGGACCACTGAAGCTTTCTTT | CASSLPGTGTTEAFF
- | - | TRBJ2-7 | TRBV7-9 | TGTGCCAGCGATAGACTAGGGGGCTACGAGCAGTACTTC | CASDRLGGYEQYF
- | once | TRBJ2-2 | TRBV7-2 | TGTGCCAGCAACCCAACCAGTCCTTACACCGGGGAGCTGTTTTTT | CASNPTSPYTGELFF
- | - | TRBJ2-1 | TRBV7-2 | TGTGCCAGCAGCTTCGGGGTATCCGACCCCTACAATGAGCAGTTCTTC | CASSFGVSDPYNEQFF
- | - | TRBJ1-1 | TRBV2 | TGTGCCAGCAGTCGCCAGGGGTCCACTGAAGCTTTCTTT | CASSRQGSTEAFF
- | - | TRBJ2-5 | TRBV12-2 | TGTGCAAGTCGCTTTCCTGGCGGGAGGGGGAGAGAGACCCAGTACTTC | CASRFPGGRGRETQYF
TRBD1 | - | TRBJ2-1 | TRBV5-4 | TGTGCCAGCAGTCGACAGGGTCTAGACAATGAGCAGTTCTTC | CASSRQGLDNEQFF
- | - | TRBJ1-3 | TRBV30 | TGTGCCTGGACCTCCTCAGCCGGAAACACCATATATTTT | CAWTSSAGNTIYF
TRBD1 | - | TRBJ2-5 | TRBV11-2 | TGTGCCAGCAGCTTCGGACAGGGAACGTACCAAGAGACCCAGTACTTC | CASSFGQGTYQETQYF
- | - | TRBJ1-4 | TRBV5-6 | TGTGCCAGCAAAAAGGGAACGCCGGCAACTAATGAAAAACTGTTTTTT | CASKKGTPATNEKLFF
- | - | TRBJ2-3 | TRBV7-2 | TGTGCCAGCAACAGGTTTAGCACAGATACGCAGTATTTT | CASNRFSTDTQYF
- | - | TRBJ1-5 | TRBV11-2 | TGTGCCAGCAGCGTATATAGCAATCAGCCCCAGCATTTT | CASSVYSNQPQHF
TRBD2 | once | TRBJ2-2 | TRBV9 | TGTGCCAGCAGTCTTGCGGGGGGAATCCCCGGGGAGCTGTTTTTT | CASSLAGGIPGELFF
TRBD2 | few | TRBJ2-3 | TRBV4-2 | TGTGCCAGCAGCCAAGAAGTCGCCACTAGCGGGAGGTTGAATACGCAGTATTTT | CASSQEVATSGRLNTQYF
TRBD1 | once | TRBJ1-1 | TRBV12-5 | TGTGCTAGTGGCCCGGGCGTGTCACAGGGGGCTTTCTTT | CASGPGVSQGAFF
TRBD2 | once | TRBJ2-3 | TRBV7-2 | TGTGCCAGCAGCTTAGCGACTAGCGGGGTGGGTACGCAGTATTTT | CASSLATSGVGTQYF
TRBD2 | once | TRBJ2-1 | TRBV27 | TGTGCCAGCAGTCCGGGACTAGCGTTATACAATGAGCAGTTCTTC | CASSPGLALYNEQFF
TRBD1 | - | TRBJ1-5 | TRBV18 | TGTGCCAGCTCACCTTTCCCGACAGGGGGCAGCGGGGGAAATCAGCCCCAGCATTTT | CASSPFPTGGSGGNQPQHF
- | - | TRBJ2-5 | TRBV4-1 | TGCGCCAGCAGCCAAGATCCCCCCTGGGGGACCCAGTACTTC | CASSQDPPWGTQYF
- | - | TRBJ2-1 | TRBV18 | TGTGCCAGCTCACCAGAATGGCGGGGCCTCTCCTACAATGAGCAGTTCTTC | CASSPEWRGLSYNEQFF
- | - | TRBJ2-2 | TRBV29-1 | TGCAGCGTTGAAACGGGTGGGGAGCTGTTTTTT | CSVETGGELFF
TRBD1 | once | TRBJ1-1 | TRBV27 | TGTGCCAGCAGCCCTCACACAGGGGGACCGAACACTGAAGCTTTCTTT | CASSPHTGGPNTEAFF
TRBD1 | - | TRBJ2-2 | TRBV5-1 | TGCGCCAGCAGCTTAGACAGGGAAGCCGGGGAGCTGTTTTTT | CASSLDREAGELFF
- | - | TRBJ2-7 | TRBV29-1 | TGCAGCGTTGAAGGGGGCGGGTACGAGCAGTACTTC | CSVEGGGYEQYF
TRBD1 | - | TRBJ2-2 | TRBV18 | TGTGCCAGCTCACCAAGGGACAGGGATGTTAACACCGGGGAGCTGTTTTTT | CASSPRDRDVNTGELFF
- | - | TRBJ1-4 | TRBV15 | TGTGCCACCAGTAGGGTCGTGGGGACTAATGAAAAACTGTTTTTT | CATSRVVGTNEKLFF
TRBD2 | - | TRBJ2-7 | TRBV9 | TGTGCCAGCAGCCCACGGACTAGCGGCCCCTACGAGCAGTACTTC | CASSPRTSGPYEQYF
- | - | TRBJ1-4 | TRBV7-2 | TGTGCCAGCAGCTTCACCCTGGATAATGAAAAACTGTTTTTT | CASSFTLDNEKLFF
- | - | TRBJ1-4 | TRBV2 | TGTGCCAGTGGGGCTTCAACTAATGAAAAACTGTTTTTT | CASGASTNEKLFF
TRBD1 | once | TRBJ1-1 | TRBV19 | TGTGCCAGTAGTTTTACCTCCGGGACAGGGAGGACCACTGAAGCTTTCTTT | CASSFTSGTGRTTEAFF
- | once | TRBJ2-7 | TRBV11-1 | TGTGCCAGCAGCGCCGACAGGTGGGTCTACGAGCAGTACTTC | CASSADRWVYEQYF
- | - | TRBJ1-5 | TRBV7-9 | TGTGCCAGCAGCCCCGGACAGATGGGCAATCAGCCCCAGCATTTT | CASSPGQMGNQPQHF
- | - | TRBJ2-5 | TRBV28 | TGTGCCAGCAGACCCCAGGGTCGAGAGACCCAGTACTTC | CASRPQGRETQYF
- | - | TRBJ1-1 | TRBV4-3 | TGCGCCAGCAGCCAAGAAGACAACACGGGGACTGAAGCTTTCTTT | CASSQEDNTGTEAFF
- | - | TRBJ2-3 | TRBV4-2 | TGTGCCAGCAGCCAAGGGGCCGAGGGTTACGATACGCAGTATTTT | CASSQGAEGYDTQYF
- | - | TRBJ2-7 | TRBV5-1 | TGCGCCAGCAGGCAAAGCATGAGCTCCTACGAGCAGTACTTC | CASRQSMSSYEQYF
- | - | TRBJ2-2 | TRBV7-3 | TGTGCCAGCAGCTTAACTGGACTCCCGAACACCGGGGAGCTGTTTTTT | CASSLTGLPNTGELFF
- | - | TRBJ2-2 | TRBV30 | TGTGCCTGGAGTGTACTGGGAAGGAAGACCGGGGAGCTGTTTTTT | CAWSVLGRKTGELFF
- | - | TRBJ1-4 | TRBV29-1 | TGCAGCGTTGGGGGACGGGCTGAAAAACTGTTTTTT | CSVGGRAEKLFF